The 17 T cell receptor beta chains below come from one sample, sequenced in a study of cytomegalovirus exposure and HLA in healthy donors. PCR was performed using 60 Vbeta and 13 Jbeta primers. Produced via immunoSEQ multiplex PCR; TCRdb's table is partial and in-frame only. The sample shows about 160,000 clones, roughly 80% of them seen only once. Input material: PBMCs. These receptors were obtained from a girl aged 10 to 17 in good health and CMV-seropositive.

The chain uses TRBV27 and TRBJ2-7; D remains unclear. V was trimmed by 2 bases and J by 7 bases, leaving 15 bases between them. This CDR3 contains 14 residues. Germline CDR1 is MNHEY and CDR2 is SMNVEV (reference sequence). CDR3 nucleotide sequence: TGTGCCAGCAGTTTACAACGTTTGAATCAGGAGCAGTACTTC. As protein: CASSLQRLNQEQYF.

This clone came up once. The chain has TRBV7-3 and TRBJ2-2; TRBD2 aligns across 7 bases. The CDR3 spans 14 residues. Germline loops: CDR1 SGHTA, CDR2 FQGTGA. The ends lost 5 bases at V and 6 bases at J; junction bases unmatched: 6. The CDR3 bases are TGTGCCAGCAGCACGGGACTACGGGCCGGGGAGCTGTTTTTT. Translated: CASSTGLRAGELFF.

The rearrangement joins TRBV9 to TRBJ2-5, with TRBD2 matching over 9 bases. The CDR3 runs 15 residues. CDR1 is SGDLS and CDR2 is YYNGEE in the germline V gene. V gave up 5 bases and J gave up 6 bases; unmatched junction bases: 11. CDR3 DNA sequence: TGTGCCAGCAGTCGGCTACTAGCGGGTATGAAGACCCAGTACTTC. Its protein is CASSRLLAGMKTQYF. Drawing the rest from reference TRBV9 and TRBJ2-5, the complete variable domain is DSGVTQTPKHLITATGQRVTLRCSPRSGDLSVYWYQQSLDQGLQFLIQYYNGEERAKGNILERFSAQQFPDLHSELNLSSLELGDSALYFCASSRLLAGMKTQYFGPGTRLLVL.

The chain employs TRBV27 and TRBJ1-5; 12 positions agree with TRBD1. Trimming at V came to 2 bases and at J to 2 bases, leaving 13 bases not matched to a gene. Germline V CDR1 and CDR2: MNHEY, SMNVEV (reference sequence). CDR3 length: 20 residues. DNA for the CDR3: TGTGCCAGCAGTTTACTGGCGGGACAGGGGGCGCGAAGGGGCAATCAGCCCCAGCATTTT. Translated: CASSLLAGQGARRGNQPQHF.

This chain joins TRBV7-9 and TRBJ2-2; 9 positions match TRBD2. V shed 5 bases and J 5 bases; nucleotides not matched to a gene: 6. The CDR3 length is 15 residues. CDR1 and CDR2 (germline): SEHNR, FQNEAQ (reference sequence). The CDR3 here is CASSPRGGRTGELFF. The CDR3 coding sequence is TGTGCCAGCAGCCCGCGGGGGGGGCGGACCGGGGAGCTGTTTTTT. Filled out from reference TRBV7-9 and TRBJ2-2, the complete variable domain reads DTGVSQNPRHKITKRGQNVTFRCDPISEHNRLYWYRQTLGQGPEFLTYFQNEAQLEKSRLLSDRFSAERPKGSFSTLEIQRTEQGDSAMYLCASSPRGGRTGELFFGEGSRLTVL.

J is TRBJ1-5 and V is TRBV27; possible D gene TRBD1, 5 bases. CDR3 length: 15 residues. Trimming left V 1 base short and J 6 bases short, with 13 bases between. The germline V gene encodes CDR1 MNHEY and CDR2 SMNVEV (reference sequence). CDR3 residues: CASSLFRPQGQPQHF. In nucleotides, the CDR3 is TGTGCCAGCAGTTTATTCCGCCCCCAGGGTCAGCCCCAGCATTTT.

The chain recombines TRBV6-1 with TRBJ2-5, with 8 bases identical to TRBD2. The CDR3 runs 14 residues. Trimming took 2 bases from V and 5 from J; bases not matched to a gene: 4. Germline V gene data show CDR1 as MNHNS and CDR2 as SASEGT. The CDR3 coding sequence is TGTGCCAGCAGTGAAATCGCTAGCGGGGAGACCCAGTACTTC. Amino acids: CASSEIASGETQYF.

Of note for this clone: The junction does not match germline at one end; this may be a read error. The J gene is TRBJ2-3, the V gene TRBV19; TRBD1 agrees at 8 bases. This CDR3 is 15 amino acids long. Germline assignment: CDR1 LNHDA and CDR2 SQIVND (reference sequence). CDR3 nucleotides: TGTGCCAGTAGTATTCGGCCAGGGGGCACGGATACGCAGTATTTT. This gives the protein CASSIRPGGTDTQYF.

The chain is built from TRBV27 and TRBJ1-1; D is perhaps TRBD1 (6 bases). From germline, CDR1 is MNHEY and CDR2 SMNVEV (reference sequence). The CDR3 has 14 residues. V was shortened by 5 bases and J by 1 base, with 11 bases between the two germline ends. This CDR3 is CASSPMTGNTEAFF. For the CDR3, the DNA is TGTGCCAGCAGTCCAATGACAGGGAACACTGAAGCTTTCTTT.

The rearrangement links TRBV13 to TRBJ2-5; 10 positions agree with TRBD2. J was trimmed by 5 bases and V by 5 bases; bases with no gene match: 11. The CDR3 loop spans 16 amino acids. Germline CDR1 and CDR2: PRHDT and FYEKMQ (reference sequence). The CDR3 DNA is TGTGCCAGCAGCCTTCGACTAGCGGGTATCCTGGAGACCCAGTACTTC. Translation gives CASSLRLAGILETQYF.

The rearrangement joins TRBV6-1 to TRBJ1-2; the D gene is possibly TRBD1 (6 bases). The V gene lost 2 bases and the J gene lost 4 bases, with 11 bases spanning the gap. The CDR3 contains 14 residues. Germline-derived CDR1 and CDR2 are MNHNS and SASEGT. The CDR3 sequence is CASSEPGHLYGYTF. The CDR3 coding sequence is TGTGCCAGCAGTGAACCGGGACACCTCTATGGCTACACCTTC.

This clone was observed once. The chain joins TRBV5-5 to TRBJ2-3; D unclear. The CDR3 is 12 residues long. The germline V and J ends were trimmed by 4 bases and 6 bases, with 9 bases remaining between them. CDR1 SGHKS and CDR2 YYEKEE come from the germline V gene (reference sequence). In DNA, the CDR3 is TGTGCCAGCAGCCTAAGTTCTGATACGCAGTATTTT. Translated, it gives CASSLSSDTQYF.

This clone was detected only a few times. The V and J genes are TRBV28 and TRBJ1-2, with no clear D. Trimming pared 7 bases from V and 6 bases from J, leaving 21 bases between. This CDR3 is built from 15 residues. Looked up from germline, CDR1 is MDHEN and CDR2 is SYDVKM. CDR3 protein: CASTPLFWAAHGYTF. DNA of the CDR3: TGTGCCAGCACACCCCTCTTTTGGGCAGCCCATGGCTACACCTTC.

V gene TRBV9 combines with J gene TRBJ1-5; 7 nucleotides match TRBD1. CDR1 SGDLS and CDR2 YYNGEE come from the germline V gene. V lost 4 bases to trimming and J lost 1 base; unmatched junction nucleotides: 5. CDR3 length equals 15 residues. CDR3 sequence: CASSTGGQSNQPQHF. As DNA, the CDR3 is TGTGCCAGCAGCACTGGGGGACAGAGCAATCAGCCCCAGCATTTT.

The gene calls are TRBV6-5 and TRBJ2-7, with TRBD1 as a possible D gene (6 bases). With 5 bases removed from V and 2 bases from J, the gap between germline ends came to 16 bases. The CDR3 spans 15 residues. Germline-derived CDR1 and CDR2 are MNHEY and SVGAGI. CDR3 region: CASSTLRGNPYEQYF. Here the CDR3 DNA reads TGTGCCAGCAGTACTCTCAGGGGCAATCCCTACGAGCAGTACTTC.

The chain recombines TRBV11-2 with TRBJ2-1; 7 bases map to TRBD2. Germline lookup yields CDR1 SGHAT and CDR2 FQNNGV. The CDR3 consists of 17 residues. V lost 1 base to trimming and J lost 5 bases; unmatched junction nucleotides: 11. The CDR3 loop reads CASSLGLAKLPHNEQFF. The CDR3 nucleotides are TGTGCCAGCAGCTTAGGACTAGCCAAACTTCCCCACAATGAGCAGTTCTTC.

This rearrangement joins TRBV5-1 to TRBJ2-7, with TRBD1 matching 7 bases. Germline loops: CDR1 SGHRS, CDR2 YFSETQ. This CDR3 spans 15 amino acids. V was clipped by 4 bases and J by 1 base; unmatched bases: 8. The CDR3 protein is CASSPRDSRSYEQYF. CDR3 in DNA: TGCGCCAGCAGCCCCCGGGACAGCAGATCCTACGAGCAGTACTTC.